The rows below give T cell receptor beta chains drawn from one sample of a study of T cells in Graves' hyperthyroidism and ophthalmopathy. TCRdb processed the multiplex PCR reads anew with MiXCR; each CDR3 protein has one entry. The table lists about 400,000 distinct CDR3 sequences, 15% to 19% of them singletons, with 7.5% to 9% in the top ten. Sequenced sample: blood. The receptors were gathered from a woman aged 18-29 years with Graves' hyperthyroidism. Each CDR3 is given with its conserved first and last residue. The order of the fields is CDR3 protein, J gene, V gene.

CASSSDRGQEGYTF,TRBJ1-2,TRBV7-8
CASSSGRVYGYTF,TRBJ1-2,TRBV6-5
CASSQGTTPDTQYF,TRBJ2-3,TRBV3-1
CASSEWGRTYYEQYF,TRBJ2-7,TRBV2
CASSTGDYVTRFETQYF,TRBJ2-5,TRBV5-1
CASSAGTGGINGYTF,TRBJ1-2,TRBV5-6
CASSALVGYEQYF,TRBJ2-7,TRBV3-1
CAISRGLAGGFDEQYF,TRBJ2-7,TRBV10-3
CASSYRDYSYSYEQYF,TRBJ2-7,TRBV6-5
CASSSPRDRRYYNQPQHF,TRBJ1-5,TRBV28
CASSLTWDSGNTIYF,TRBJ1-3,TRBV3-1
CASSTGQGDSPLHF,TRBJ1-6,TRBV7-3
CASSLTPGLTDTQYF,TRBJ2-3,TRBV7-8
CASSKPTSGGTDTQYF,TRBJ2-3,TRBV5-6
CATSSTLTGTDTQYF,TRBJ2-3,TRBV24-1
CSLNTDTQYF,TRBJ2-3,TRBV20-1
CASSLDSGTDTQYF,TRBJ2-3,TRBV7-9
CASNPLSQFF,TRBJ2-1,TRBV5-1
CATSASGARDEQYF,TRBJ2-7,TRBV24-1
CASSQDGGGPPYNEQFF,TRBJ2-1,TRBV4-1
CASSEKVSGLGQFF,TRBJ2-1,TRBV7-2
CASSLTSNPDNEQFF,TRBJ2-1,TRBV18
CASSPWREGTQYF,TRBJ2-5,TRBV27
CASSLVSRGTQHF,TRBJ1-5,TRBV12-3/TRBV12-4
CAWASGGAGGETQYF,TRBJ2-5,TRBV30
CAISSTGQGAPEAFF,TRBJ1-1,TRBV10-3
CASRSRTAGTEAFF,TRBJ1-1,TRBV27
CASSLLSERTDTQYF,TRBJ2-3,TRBV4-1
CASSYGRNTGELFF,TRBJ2-2,TRBV6-5
CASRGGLEETQYF,TRBJ2-5,TRBV18
CASSLGEGPKATNEKLFF,TRBJ1-4,TRBV7-9
CASTPDYNTGELFF,TRBJ2-2,TRBV7-2
CSALRLTNQPQHF,TRBJ1-5,TRBV20-1
CASSRGTGGQETQYF,TRBJ2-5,TRBV13
CASSRNGAEETQYF,TRBJ2-5,TRBV5-8